These 10 T cell receptor beta chains came from one sample sequenced in a study of molecular identifiers for immune sequencing clone quantification (dated by TCRdb to the late 2010s). Libraries were built with PCR. Sequencing was performed on a NextSeq 500. TCRdb reanalyzed the raw reads on its own, using fastp at Q25 for trimming and MiXCR for clone calling, and kept in-frame beta chains. Duplicate CDR3 protein sequences are folded into a single record with the most common DNA and genes. In all, the sample holds about 97,000 distinct CDR3 sequences, and 20% to 25% of those were seen once. The top ten clones comprise roughly 1% of the sample. Sample: naive CD8+ T cells from blood, with Jurkat cell RNA spiked in. This specimen's cell subset or site label, interpreted: FACS-sorted CD8+CD4-CCR7+CD45RA+ naive T cells. The source is a human donor in good health. Some libraries in this study had Jurkat cell RNA spiked in.

Ten or more counts support this clonotype. This sequence joins TRBV2 and TRBJ2-7; no clear D gene. Germline lookup yields CDR1 SNHLY and CDR2 FYNNEI. CDR3 length equals 15 residues. The germline V and J ends were trimmed by 0 bases and 2 bases, with 11 bases remaining between them. CDR3 bases: TGTGCCAGCAGTGAAGCGCCTGGCCGGGCCTACGAGCAGTACTTC. Protein sequence: CASSEAPGRAYEQYF.

The chain links TRBV30 to TRBJ2-7; 9 nucleotides line up with TRBD1. J lost 2 bases, V lost 3 bases, and 8 bases had no gene match. This CDR3 region has 15 residues. CDR1 is GTSNPN and CDR2 is SVGIG in the germline V gene (reference sequence). CDR3 protein: CAWSPSGTGTYEQYF. CDR3 nucleotide sequence: TGTGCCTGGAGCCCCTCCGGGACAGGGACCTACGAGCAGTACTTC.

The CDR3 region has the DNA TGCAGCGTTGCTGGAGTAGCAGTTGCCAATGAGCAGTTCTTC. It translates to CSVAGVAVANEQFF. The gene calls are TRBV29-1 and TRBJ2-1; D gene ambiguous. Trimming took 4 bases from V and 6 from J, leaving 16 bases between them. The CDR3 has 14 residues. Germline CDR1 and CDR2: SQVTM and ANQGSEA.

This clonotype came up many times. The rearrangement uses TRBV18 and TRBJ1-5; 7 bases are shared with TRBD1. Unmatched junction bases numbered 8, after V lost 5 bases and J lost 4 bases. CDR1 and CDR2 from the germline V gene are KGHSH and LQKENI. CDR3 size: 15 residues. The CDR3 reads CASSSKQGLNQPQHF. The CDR3 DNA reads TGTGCCAGCTCATCAAAACAGGGGCTAAATCAGCCCCAGCATTTT.

This clonotype was seen only a few times. V gene TRBV2 combines with J gene TRBJ1-1; D is possibly TRBD1 (5 bases). The germline V and J ends were trimmed by 6 bases and 0 bases, with 29 bases remaining between them. From germline, CDR1 is SNHLY and CDR2 FYNNEI. This CDR3 has 20 residues. CDR3 protein: CASRTPSSPIRDFMNTEAFF. The CDR3 bases are TGTGCCAGCAGGACGCCCAGTTCTCCAATTCGGGACTTTATGAACACTGAAGCTTTCTTT.

In its sample, this clonotype was seen many times. The rearrangement links TRBV7-2 to TRBJ2-7, with 11 bases fitting TRBD2. The CDR3 runs 16 residues. V shed 6 bases, J shed 4 bases, and the junction held 11 bases outside the gene matches. Germline V gene lookup returns CDR1 SGHTA and CDR2 FQGNSA. The CDR3 DNA reads TGTGCCAGCAGTTTTCTAGCGGGGGGCCCCGTTTACGAGCAGTACTTC. Translated: CASSFLAGGPVYEQYF.

V usage is TRBV11-3 and J usage is TRBJ2-3; D possibly corresponds to TRBD2 (6 bases). CDR1 SGHNT and CDR2 YENEEA come from the germline V gene. Deletions cut 1 base from V and 2 bases from J, with 10 bases between. The CDR3 has 15 residues. CDR3 region: CASSLGTKITDTQYF. The CDR3 coding sequence is TGTGCCAGCAGCTTAGGGACTAAAATCACAGATACGCAGTATTTT.

This clonotype occurred a few times. The chain is built from TRBV4-3 and TRBJ1-6; unclear D gene. Germline V CDR1 and CDR2: LGHNA, YSLEER. Trimming left V 0 bases short and J 0 bases short, with 12 bases between. This CDR3 spans 18 amino acids. The DNA of the CDR3 is TGCGCCAGCAGCCAAGATTTGCTAGGTAGCTCCTATAATTCACCCCTCCACTTT. Translating gives CASSQDLLGSSYNSPLHF.

At least ten counts were recorded for this clonotype. The chain carries TRBV7-9 and TRBJ2-7; D possibly matches TRBD1 or TRBD2 (5 bases each). V was pared by 0 bases and J by 7 bases, with 19 bases between. The CDR3 covers 16 residues. CDR1 SEHNR and CDR2 FQNEAQ come from the germline V gene (reference sequence). The CDR3 here is CASSLALMGPLGEQYF. Here the CDR3 DNA reads TGTGCCAGCAGCTTAGCGCTGATGGGACCCCTGGGGGAGCAGTACTTC.

This clonotype has a count of ten or more. For the CDR3, the DNA is TGCGCCAGCAGCCAGCCGCAAGGTCTAGGCACCGGGGAGCTGTTTTTT. Amino acids: CASSQPQGLGTGELFF. The rearrangement links TRBV4-1 to TRBJ2-2; no clear D. Between the trimmed V and J ends, which lost 3 bases and 4 bases, there was a span of 15 bases. Looked up from germline, CDR1 is MGHRA and CDR2 is YSYEKL. The CDR3 runs 16 residues.